A selection of T cell receptor beta chains follows, all from one sample in a study of early T cells in non-severe SARS-CoV-2 infection. TCRdb re-derived calls from the 5' RACE reads in MiXCR, one entry per CDR3 protein. The repertoire consists of tens of thousands of distinct CDR3 sequences, with less than 6.5% occurring once and the leading ten covering 25% to 30%. The sequencing sample was made of whole blood. The source is an adult who was a healthcare worker with PCR-confirmed SARS-CoV-2 infection or an uninfected control (not recorded which). The CDR3 runs from the conserved cysteine through the conserved F or W.

v_gene	CDR3aa
TRBV12-3/TRBV12-4	CASSPGASGGRTDTQYF
TRBV7-3	CASSPAGGMETQYF
TRBV5-1	CASSGDRMNTEAFF
TRBV20-1	CSAIDSYEQYF
TRBV6-2/TRBV6-3	CASTYRGGGYTF
TRBV6-2/TRBV6-3	CASSRPAGQQYEQYF
TRBV27	CASSTGTGLYEQYF
TRBV5-4	CASSLVPEAEAFF
TRBV25-1	CASSPSRGTGAHEQYF
TRBV6-2/TRBV6-3	CASSNTGTVGNNNQPQHF
TRBV7-9	CASSGTGGREKLFF
TRBV18	CASSPDRANNQPQHF
TRBV12-3/TRBV12-4	CASSLSSTANYGYTF
TRBV20-1	CSASPGTGNTIYF
TRBV10-3	CAISDGDRPNYGYTF
TRBV21-1	CASSFRLAGEYTDTQYF